The present T cell receptor beta chain was sequenced within a study of metastatic and nonmetastatic thyroid tumors. Patients underwent thyroid surgery, and none had received any treatment before it. This clone was counted a few times. V gave up 7 bases and J gave up 10 bases, with 17 bases separating them. Germline CDR1 reads MNHNS; CDR2 reads SASEGT. CDR3 length equals 14 residues. TCRdb re-called the PCR reads through MiXCR. The top ten hold around a tenth of the sample, which has tens of thousands of clones, approximately 15% seen once. Specimen: blood. The chain recombines TRBV6-1 with TRBJ1-6; D unclear. The clonotype originates from a female donor with papillary thyroid cancer or a benign thyroid nodule (not recorded which). Some clones in this sample may be carry-over from other donors' samples. CDR3 DNA: TGTGCCAGCACCCTAGGGAATCTCGGCTCACCCCTCCACTTT. The encoded protein is CASTLGNLGSPLHF.